This is a list of T cell receptor beta chains from one sample in a study of OX40 agonist ivuxolimab in advanced cancers. TCRdb's copy holds only in-frame clones and misses some; the assay was immunoSEQ multiplex PCR. The table records 65,000 to 100,000 clones, around nine tenths of them present only once. The source material was CD4+ or CD8+ T cells sorted from blood, sampled in a trial of the OX40 agonist ivuxolimab. The receptors here all came from an adult with an advanced solid tumor such as melanoma, head and neck, liver or kidney cancer. Each CDR3 is given with its conserved first and last residue. The order of the fields is V gene, D gene, J gene, clone size, CDR3 DNA, CDR3 protein. D genes are given only for firm matches. Not every row has a clone size; where given, it reads once, few, many or a size class.

v_gene: TRBV7-3; d_gene: TRBD1; j_gene: TRBJ2-3; abundance: NA; CDR3nt: TGTGCCAGCAGAGCGGCAGGGGGTGATACGCAGTATTTT; CDR3aa: CASRAAGGDTQYF
v_gene: TRBV5-1; d_gene: NA; j_gene: TRBJ2-6; abundance: NA; CDR3nt: TGCGCCAGCAGCTTGGGGGGGGCCGGGGCCAACGTCCTGACTTTC; CDR3aa: CASSLGGAGANVLTF
v_gene: TRBV7-8; d_gene: NA; j_gene: TRBJ1-5; abundance: NA; CDR3nt: TGTGCCAGCACCCCCCAGGGGAATCAGCCCCAGCATTTT; CDR3aa: CASTPQGNQPQHF
v_gene: TRBV27; d_gene: NA; j_gene: TRBJ2-2; abundance: NA; CDR3nt: TGTGCCAGCGGGATTTGGTCCCACGGTGGAGAGCTGTTTTTT; CDR3aa: CASGIWSHGGELFF
v_gene: TRBV11-2; d_gene: TRBD1; j_gene: TRBJ2-7; abundance: NA; CDR3nt: TGTGCCAGCAGCTTAGTTCGTCATAGGGGGCCACGCGAGCAGTACTTC; CDR3aa: CASSLVRHRGPREQYF
v_gene: TRBV19; d_gene: NA; j_gene: TRBJ1-5; abundance: NA; CDR3nt: TGTGCCAGTAGTATAGAGGGCGGACAGCCCCAGCATTTT; CDR3aa: CASSIEGGQPQHF
v_gene: TRBV19; d_gene: TRBD1; j_gene: TRBJ1-4; abundance: few; CDR3nt: TGTGCCAGTAGTCCCCGGGGAGGGGGCGAAGAAAAACTGTTTTTT; CDR3aa: CASSPRGGGEEKLFF
v_gene: TRBV13; d_gene: TRBD1; j_gene: TRBJ1-6; abundance: NA; CDR3nt: TGTGCCAGCAGTAGGACAGGTTCAGATTCACCCCTCCACTTT; CDR3aa: CASSRTGSDSPLHF
v_gene: TRBV5-1; d_gene: NA; j_gene: TRBJ2-1; abundance: NA; CDR3nt: TGCGCCAGCAGCTTGTTGGGAGTCGCTAATGAGCAGTTCTTC; CDR3aa: CASSLLGVANEQFF
v_gene: TRBV5-6; d_gene: TRBD1; j_gene: TRBJ2-1; abundance: NA; CDR3nt: TGTGCCAGCAGCTTGTGGGACAGAGAGTTTGATGAGCAGTTCTTC; CDR3aa: CASSLWDREFDEQFF
v_gene: TRBV4-3; d_gene: NA; j_gene: TRBJ1-6; abundance: few; CDR3nt: TGCGCCAGCAGCCAAGTTGGCCAGGAGTTCGCACCCCTCCACTTT; CDR3aa: CASSQVGQEFAPLHF
v_gene: TRBV7-8; d_gene: NA; j_gene: TRBJ1-3; abundance: NA; CDR3nt: TGTGCCAGCAGCTTTCCGGCGACTGGAAACACCATATATTTT; CDR3aa: CASSFPATGNTIYF
v_gene: TRBV6-6; d_gene: NA; j_gene: TRBJ2-2; abundance: NA; CDR3nt: TGTGCCAGCAGTTCGGACGTCTTGGACACCGGGGAGCTGTTTTTT; CDR3aa: CASSSDVLDTGELFF
v_gene: TRBV7-8; d_gene: NA; j_gene: TRBJ1-5; abundance: NA; CDR3nt: TGTGCCAGCAGCCCCCCAGGGGTGAATCAGCCCCAGCATTTT; CDR3aa: CASSPPGVNQPQHF
v_gene: TRBV19; d_gene: NA; j_gene: TRBJ1-5; abundance: once; CDR3nt: TGTGCCAGTAGTACCAAGGCCGATCAGCCCCAGCATTTT; CDR3aa: CASSTKADQPQHF
v_gene: TRBV5-1; d_gene: TRBD2; j_gene: TRBJ2-7; abundance: NA; CDR3nt: TGCGCCAGCAGCTTGCGGGAGACTAGCGGGAGGGTGTACGAGCAGTACTTC; CDR3aa: CASSLRETSGRVYEQYF
v_gene: TRBV28; d_gene: NA; j_gene: TRBJ1-5; abundance: few; CDR3nt: TGTGCCAGCAGTTTCAATCAGCCCCAGCATTTT; CDR3aa: CASSFNQPQHF
v_gene: TRBV10-3; d_gene: TRBD1; j_gene: TRBJ1-1; abundance: NA; CDR3nt: TGTGCCATCAGTGAAGGACAGGGGAGGAACACTGAAGCTTTCTTT; CDR3aa: CAISEGQGRNTEAFF
v_gene: TRBV7-2; d_gene: NA; j_gene: TRBJ2-7; abundance: NA; CDR3nt: TGTGCCAGCAGCTTAGCGGGGGTCAACGAGCAGTACTTC; CDR3aa: CASSLAGVNEQYF
v_gene: TRBV6-5; d_gene: TRBD2; j_gene: TRBJ2-3; abundance: NA; CDR3nt: TGTGCCAGCAGTAAACTAGCGGCTAGCACAGATACGCAGTATTTT; CDR3aa: CASSKLAASTDTQYF
v_gene: TRBV4-3; d_gene: NA; j_gene: TRBJ1-5; abundance: NA; CDR3nt: TGCGCCAGCAGCCAAGGGAGCAATCAGCCCCAGCATTTT; CDR3aa: CASSQGSNQPQHF
v_gene: TRBV28; d_gene: NA; j_gene: TRBJ2-3; abundance: NA; CDR3nt: TGTGCCAGCACCTGGGGTCAAAGCACAGATACGCAGTATTTT; CDR3aa: CASTWGQSTDTQYF
v_gene: TRBV7-2; d_gene: TRBD1; j_gene: TRBJ1-2; abundance: NA; CDR3nt: TGTGCCAGCAGCTCCCGACAGGGCGACTATGGCTACACCTTC; CDR3aa: CASSSRQGDYGYTF
v_gene: TRBV14; d_gene: TRBD2; j_gene: TRBJ2-7; abundance: NA; CDR3nt: TGTGCCAGCAGCCAAGATTTGGCGGGAGTCGAGCAGTACTTC; CDR3aa: CASSQDLAGVEQYF
v_gene: TRBV5-1; d_gene: TRBD1; j_gene: TRBJ2-7; abundance: NA; CDR3nt: TGCGCCAGCAGCACAGGGGGACAGCAATACGAGCAGTACTTC; CDR3aa: CASSTGGQQYEQYF
v_gene: TRBV5-6; d_gene: TRBD1; j_gene: TRBJ2-7; abundance: NA; CDR3nt: TGTGCCAGCAGCCCCGAGACAGGGGCATCTGGCGAGCAGTACTTC; CDR3aa: CASSPETGASGEQYF
v_gene: TRBV19; d_gene: NA; j_gene: TRBJ2-1; abundance: NA; CDR3nt: TGTGCCAGTAGTATATTGGCCACGAGGAATGAGCAGTTCTTC; CDR3aa: CASSILATRNEQFF
v_gene: TRBV28; d_gene: NA; j_gene: TRBJ1-2; abundance: once; CDR3nt: TGTGCCAGCAGTTTGGGCGGCCTCTATGGCTACACCTTC; CDR3aa: CASSLGGLYGYTF
v_gene: TRBV6-5; d_gene: NA; j_gene: TRBJ1-4; abundance: NA; CDR3nt: TGTGCCAGCAGTTACCGAGGGGAGGATGAAAAACTGTTTTTT; CDR3aa: CASSYRGEDEKLFF
v_gene: TRBV29-1; d_gene: TRBD2; j_gene: TRBJ2-2; abundance: NA; CDR3nt: TGCAGCGTTAGAGCGGGAGGGAGATCCGGGGAGCTGTTTTTT; CDR3aa: CSVRAGGRSGELFF
v_gene: TRBV6-4; d_gene: NA; j_gene: TRBJ2-7; abundance: NA; CDR3nt: TGTGCCAGCAGTGACTACAGGACTTACGAGCAGTACTTC; CDR3aa: CASSDYRTYEQYF
v_gene: TRBV7-9; d_gene: NA; j_gene: TRBJ2-3; abundance: NA; CDR3nt: TGTGCCAGCAGCCCCTGGACAGGGAGGGATGCAGATACGCAGTATTTT; CDR3aa: CASSPWTGRDADTQYF
v_gene: TRBV9; d_gene: TRBD2; j_gene: TRBJ2-3; abundance: NA; CDR3nt: TGTGCCAGCAGCGTAGGGGCTAGCGGGGGCACAGATACGCAGTATTTT; CDR3aa: CASSVGASGGTDTQYF
v_gene: TRBV7-2; d_gene: NA; j_gene: TRBJ1-2; abundance: NA; CDR3nt: TGTGCCAGCAGCTTGAGCTTCACCAACCGGGGGCGTTTAAATGGCTACACCTTC; CDR3aa: CASSLSFTNRGRLNGYTF
v_gene: TRBV10-2; d_gene: NA; j_gene: TRBJ2-1; abundance: NA; CDR3nt: TGCGCCAGCAGTGAGGGCCGAGATAATGAGCAGTTCTTC; CDR3aa: CASSEGRDNEQFF
v_gene: TRBV30; d_gene: NA; j_gene: TRBJ2-5; abundance: NA; CDR3nt: TGTGCCTGGAGACCCGGGACACAGCAAGAGACCCAGTACTTC; CDR3aa: CAWRPGTQQETQYF
v_gene: TRBV5-8; d_gene: NA; j_gene: TRBJ1-5; abundance: NA; CDR3nt: TGTGCCAGCAGCTTTCGAGATCAGCCCCAGCATTTT; CDR3aa: CASSFRDQPQHF
v_gene: TRBV28; d_gene: TRBD2; j_gene: TRBJ2-3; abundance: NA; CDR3nt: TGTGCCAGCAGTTTCCGGGACTATTACCATACGCAGTATTTT; CDR3aa: CASSFRDYYHTQYF
v_gene: TRBV11-2; d_gene: NA; j_gene: TRBJ2-2; abundance: NA; CDR3nt: TGTGCCAGCAGCTTAGGGCCTGGGACGAACACCGGGGAGCTGTTTTTT; CDR3aa: CASSLGPGTNTGELFF
v_gene: TRBV7-8; d_gene: NA; j_gene: TRBJ1-4; abundance: NA; CDR3nt: TGTGCCAGCAGCTTAGGGCCCCCGAGGGAAAAACTGTTTTTT; CDR3aa: CASSLGPPREKLFF
v_gene: TRBV5-1; d_gene: TRBD1; j_gene: TRBJ1-2; abundance: NA; CDR3nt: TGCGCCAGCAGCCCAGGACAGGGGGCTGGCTACACCTTC; CDR3aa: CASSPGQGAGYTF
v_gene: TRBV28; d_gene: TRBD1; j_gene: TRBJ1-1; abundance: NA; CDR3nt: TGTGCCAGCAGTCGCTACGGACAGGGAGCCACTGAAGCTTTCTTT; CDR3aa: CASSRYGQGATEAFF
v_gene: TRBV5-5; d_gene: TRBD2; j_gene: TRBJ2-7; abundance: NA; CDR3nt: TGTGCCAGCAGCTCCACTAGCGGGAGTATCGCGCAGTACTTC; CDR3aa: CASSSTSGSIAQYF
v_gene: TRBV2; d_gene: NA; j_gene: TRBJ1-2; abundance: NA; CDR3nt: TGTGCCAGCAGTGAAGACCCCCCCGTTGGCTACACCTTC; CDR3aa: CASSEDPPVGYTF
v_gene: TRBV19; d_gene: TRBD1; j_gene: TRBJ1-5; abundance: NA; CDR3nt: TGTGCCAGTAGTATCACAGGGGTTGGCAATCAGCCCCAGCATTTT; CDR3aa: CASSITGVGNQPQHF
v_gene: TRBV2; d_gene: TRBD1; j_gene: TRBJ1-2; abundance: NA; CDR3nt: TGTGCCAGCAGTAGGGACAGGAGGAGCTATGGCTACACCTTC; CDR3aa: CASSRDRRSYGYTF
v_gene: TRBV19; d_gene: NA; j_gene: TRBJ2-3; abundance: NA; CDR3nt: TGTGCCAGTAGTACCCGCCCCACCAGTAGGAGCACAGATACGCAGTATTTT; CDR3aa: CASSTRPTSRSTDTQYF
v_gene: TRBV18; d_gene: NA; j_gene: TRBJ1-6; abundance: NA; CDR3nt: TGTGCCAGCTCACCGTCTCCGGGGGCTTCGGTTTCACCCCTCCACTTT; CDR3aa: CASSPSPGASVSPLHF
v_gene: TRBV19; d_gene: NA; j_gene: TRBJ1-5; abundance: NA; CDR3nt: TGTGCCAGTAGTATAGTACAGGGAGATGGCAATCAGCCCCAGCATTTT; CDR3aa: CASSIVQGDGNQPQHF
v_gene: TRBV11-3; d_gene: TRBD1; j_gene: TRBJ2-1; abundance: NA; CDR3nt: TGTGCCAGCAGCCTAAATTCCCTCGGACAGGGGCCTGAGCAGTTCTTC; CDR3aa: CASSLNSLGQGPEQFF
v_gene: TRBV27; d_gene: NA; j_gene: TRBJ1-1; abundance: NA; CDR3nt: TGTGCCAGCTCCCGAGACGACAGGACGGGGGAAGCTTTCTTT; CDR3aa: CASSRDDRTGEAFF
v_gene: TRBV9; d_gene: TRBD1; j_gene: TRBJ2-5; abundance: NA; CDR3nt: TGTGCCAGCAGCTCCGGACAGGTACCCCAAGAGACCCAGTACTTC; CDR3aa: CASSSGQVPQETQYF
v_gene: TRBV18; d_gene: NA; j_gene: TRBJ2-3; abundance: NA; CDR3nt: TGTGCCAGCTCACCACCCTCAAAGGCGATTTCTGCAGATACGCAGTATTTT; CDR3aa: CASSPPSKAISADTQYF
v_gene: TRBV11-3; d_gene: TRBD2; j_gene: TRBJ2-7; abundance: NA; CDR3nt: TGTGCCAGCAGCCCGCGACTAGCGGGAGTAAACGAGCAGTACTTC; CDR3aa: CASSPRLAGVNEQYF
v_gene: TRBV19; d_gene: TRBD1; j_gene: TRBJ2-1; abundance: NA; CDR3nt: TGTGCCAGTAGTATTGTCATGACAGGGGGCTCCTACAATGAGCAGTTCTTC; CDR3aa: CASSIVMTGGSYNEQFF
v_gene: TRBV9; d_gene: TRBD2; j_gene: TRBJ2-3; abundance: NA; CDR3nt: TGTGCCAGCAGCGCAGGACTAGCGGAGCATACGCAGTATTTT; CDR3aa: CASSAGLAEHTQYF
v_gene: TRBV5-1; d_gene: TRBD1; j_gene: TRBJ1-4; abundance: NA; CDR3nt: TGCGCCAGCAGCCCCTACCCGGGACAGGGGAATGAAAAACTGTTTTTT; CDR3aa: CASSPYPGQGNEKLFF
v_gene: TRBV7-9; d_gene: TRBD1; j_gene: TRBJ2-5; abundance: NA; CDR3nt: TGTGCCGGATCCCTATCACGGGACAGCCAAGAGACCCAGTACTTC; CDR3aa: CAGSLSRDSQETQYF
v_gene: TRBV11-3; d_gene: TRBD2; j_gene: TRBJ2-3; abundance: NA; CDR3nt: TGTGCCAGCAGCTTTTCAAGCGGGAGCGGTGGGACGCAGTATTTT; CDR3aa: CASSFSSGSGGTQYF